Only one count was recorded for the clone carrying this T cell receptor beta chain. The data were taken from a study of blood T cell repertoires in COVID-19. About the study: T cells, B-cell-depleted T cells, or PBMCs provided the cDNA or gDNA that served as material.

The germline V gene encodes CDR1 SQVTM and CDR2 ANQGSEA. The CDR3 length is 14 residues. J was trimmed by 7 bases and V by 2 bases; bases with no gene match: 6. Clones were read by immunoSEQ multiplex PCR, and TCRdb kept only the in-frame ones, dropping some. Here the sample spans about 70,000 clones, about 80% being singletons. The material sequenced was peripheral blood. The V and J genes are TRBV29-1 and TRBJ2-7; 12 bases align to TRBD1. This sequence originates from a man between 65 and 85 years old who had recovered from COVID-19. The CDR3 spells CSVERGQGAGEQYF. CDR3 nucleotide sequence: TGCAGCGTTGAAAGGGGACAGGGGGCAGGTGAGCAGTACTTC.